The 15 T cell receptor beta chains reported below all come from one sample, sequenced in a study of T cells in Graves' hyperthyroidism and ophthalmopathy. It was RNA transcripts that yielded the amplified TCR beta CDR3 regions. During a first-round RT-PCR of the TCR CDR3, the HTBI primer set was used. A single record per CDR3 protein comes from TCRdb applying MiXCR to the multiplex PCR reads. There are roughly 300,000 distinct CDR3 sequences in the sample; approximately 15% occur only once, and around 24% lies in the top ten. The source material was blood. The receptors shown here come from a woman aged 25 to 45 with Graves' hyperthyroidism.

This clonotype was recorded a few times. The J gene is TRBJ2-7, the V gene TRBV5-4, with a tentative D call TRBD2 (5 bases). Trimming left V 4 bases short and J 6 bases short, with 14 bases between. The CDR3 loop spans 13 amino acids. The germline CDR1 and CDR2 sequences are SGHNT and YYREEE (reference sequence). The CDR3, as DNA: TGTGCCAGCAGCGGGGAACTAGTAAGCGAGCAGTACTTC. Translating gives CASSGELVSEQYF.

This clonotype was seen a few times. The chain joins TRBV3-1 to TRBJ2-1; D is possibly TRBD1 (5 bases). V dropped 0 bases and J dropped 4 bases, with 7 bases sitting between them. The CDR3 length is 14 residues. CDR1 and CDR2 from the germline V gene are LGHDT and YNNKEL (reference sequence). DNA for the CDR3: TGTGCCAGCAGCCAAGAGAGGACATACAATGAGCAGTTCTTC. It codes for CASSQERTYNEQFF.

This clonotype was seen repeatedly, ten times or more. The chain is built from TRBV12-3 or TRBV12-4 and TRBJ2-7, with D perhaps TRBD2 (5 bases). With 6 bases removed from V and 4 bases from J, the gap between germline ends came to 10 bases. The CDR3 is 12 residues long. Here the CDR3 reads CASSPGIYEQYF. DNA for the CDR3: TGTGCCAGCAGCCCGGGGATATACGAGCAGTACTTC.

This clonotype turned up a few times. The J gene is TRBJ1-5, the V gene TRBV20-1, with TRBD1 as a possible D gene (5 bases). The germline V and J ends were trimmed by 1 base and 0 bases, with 19 bases remaining between them. The germline V gene encodes CDR1 DFQATT and CDR2 SNEGSKA (reference sequence). The CDR3 sequence is 18 residues long. The CDR3 loop reads CSARARTGTENSNQPQHF. DNA for the CDR3: TGCAGTGCTAGAGCTCGAACCGGGACGGAGAATAGCAATCAGCCCCAGCATTTT.

This clonotype was found many times. This rearrangement joins TRBV24-1 to TRBJ1-6; no definite D call. CDR3 length equals 16 residues. V was pared by 0 bases and J by 7 bases, with 12 bases between. The V gene's germline CDR1 is KGHDR and CDR2 SFDVKD. The CDR3 bases are TGTGCCACCAGTGATTTGCGGCCGGAAGCGAATTCACCCCTCCACTTT. As protein: CATSDLRPEANSPLHF.

In this sample, this clonotype turned up a few times. This chain links TRBV27 with TRBJ2-5; possibly TRBD1 or TRBD2 for D (5 bases each). V lost 7 bases to trimming and J lost 7 bases, with 16 bases between them. The CDR3 length is 13 residues. In germline, CDR1 is MNHEY, CDR2 SMNVEV (reference sequence). Here the CDR3 reads CASTDHGAGTQYF. The CDR3 DNA reads as TGTGCCAGCACGGATCACGGGGCGGGGACCCAGTACTTC.

This clonotype was counted ten times or more. V usage is TRBV29-1 and J usage is TRBJ1-1; no clear D gene. The CDR3 consists of 15 residues. Germline V gene data show CDR1 as SQVTM and CDR2 as ANQGSEA. V was pared by 0 bases and J by 3 bases, with 14 bases between. CDR3 region: CSVEDFELGDTEAFF. As DNA, the CDR3 is TGCAGCGTTGAAGATTTCGAACTCGGGGACACTGAAGCTTTCTTT.

This clonotype was seen a handful of times. The rearrangement joins TRBV4-1 to TRBJ2-2; 10 bases fit TRBD2. After removal of 3 bases from V and 3 bases from J, the junction contained 10 bases not matched to a gene. The CDR3 consists of 18 residues. Germline loops: CDR1 MGHRA, CDR2 YSYEKL. In DNA, the CDR3 is TGCGCCAGCAGCCATGGCCTAGCGGGAGTTATTCACACCGGGGAGCTGTTTTTT. Its translation is CASSHGLAGVIHTGELFF.

This clonotype was seen many times. The chain recombines TRBV28 with TRBJ2-2; TRBD2 matches at 9 bases. This CDR3 has 14 amino acids. V gave up 7 bases and J gave up 5 bases; unmatched junction bases: 5. Germline V gene data show CDR1 as MDHEN and CDR2 as SYDVKM. The CDR3 region has the DNA TGTGCCAGCAAGGGCGGGAGGGAAACCGGGGAGCTGTTTTTT. Its translation: CASKGGRETGELFF. Based on the CDR3 plus reference TRBV28 and TRBJ2-2, the full variable domain is DVKVTQSSRYLVKRTGEKVFLECVQDMDHENMFWYRQDPGLGLRLIYFSYDVKMKEKGDIPEGYSVSREKKERFSLILESASTNQTSMYLCASKGGRETGELFFGEGSRLTVL.

This clonotype was counted ten times or more. The CDR3: CASSSAGGFPETQYF. In DNA, the CDR3 is TGTGCCAGCAGTTCTGCAGGGGGCTTCCCAGAGACCCAGTACTTC. The J gene is TRBJ2-5, the V gene TRBV12-3 or TRBV12-4, with 8 bases fitting TRBD1. Germline trimming cut 4 bases from V and 4 bases from J; bases unmatched to any gene: 8. The CDR3 totals 15 residues.

The rearrangement joins TRBV20-1 to TRBJ2-1; D is perhaps TRBD1 (6 bases). Germline V gene lookup returns CDR1 DFQATT and CDR2 SNEGSKA (reference sequence). V was shortened by 0 bases and J by 3 bases, with 9 bases between the two germline ends. CDR3 length equals 14 residues. The CDR3 spells CSARDLGGYNEQFF. As DNA, the CDR3 is TGCAGTGCTAGAGATCTAGGGGGCTACAATGAGCAGTTCTTC.

V usage is TRBV11-2 and J usage is TRBJ2-1; D perhaps matches TRBD2 (6 bases). The germline V and J ends were trimmed by 4 bases and 8 bases, with 18 bases remaining between them. The CDR3 is made up of 15 amino acids. CDR1 is SGHAT, CDR2 FQNNGV, per germline. The CDR3 DNA sequence: TGTGCCAGCAGCTCTCTCCAGGGAGGACTTGATGAGCAGTTCTTC. It encodes CASSSLQGGLDEQFF.

This clonotype was picked up many times. The CDR3 nucleotides are TGCAGCGTTGACGGGACAGCCAAGGCCCAGTACTTC. It specifies CSVDGTAKAQYF. The chain is built from TRBV29-1 and TRBJ2-5; the match to TRBD1 covers 7 bases. This CDR3 is 12 amino acids long. Germline V lookup: CDR1 SQVTM, CDR2 ANQGSEA. Unmatched junction bases numbered 7, after V lost 3 bases and J lost 9 bases.

This clonotype has ten or more counts. The chain uses TRBV11-1 and TRBJ1-1, with D unresolved. CDR3 length: 13 amino acids. Germline loops: CDR1 SGHAT, CDR2 FQDESV (reference sequence). V shed 5 bases and J shed 8 bases, with 15 bases lying between them. The CDR3 is CASSLRGPIEAFF. For the CDR3, the DNA is TGTGCCAGCAGCCTACGAGGTCCCATAGAAGCTTTCTTT. Complete variable domain (other parts from reference TRBV11-1 and TRBJ1-1): EAEVAQSPRYKITEKSQAVAFWCDPISGHATLYWYRQILGQGPELLVQFQDESVVDDSQLPKDRFSAERLKGVDSTLKIQPAELGDSAMYLCASSLRGPIEAFFGQGTRLTVV.

This clonotype was observed many times. The chain is built from TRBV18 and TRBJ1-1; the match to TRBD1 covers 9 bases. Germline V gene lookup returns CDR1 KGHSH and CDR2 LQKENI. The CDR3 totals 14 residues. Losses at the gene ends were 5 bases for V and 3 bases for J; bases not matched to a gene: 4. The CDR3 loop is CASSYRDRDTEAFF. CDR3 DNA: TGTGCCAGCTCATACCGGGACAGGGACACTGAAGCTTTCTTT. The full variable domain, its missing parts supplied by reference TRBV18 and TRBJ1-1, is NAGVMQNPRHLVRRRGQEARLRCSPMKGHSHVYWYRQLPEEGLKFMVYLQKENIIDESGMPKERFSAEFPKEGPSILRIQQVVRGDSAAYFCASSYRDRDTEAFFGQGTRLTVV.